This TCR beta chain was identified during a study of cytomegalovirus exposure and HLA in healthy donors. General study findings and limits: Clusters of TCRs from the first cohort tended to co-occur in the approximately 130 validation repertoires (as a later analysis found). Cytomegalovirus status, reportedly, was diagnosed with high specificity and sensitivity by the classifier.

A remark on this clone: What it recognizes is unknown.

J gave up 3 bases and V 4 bases, and 3 bases lay outside the gene matches. The CDR3 is 13 residues long. The germline V gene encodes CDR1 SGHKS and CDR2 YYEKEE (reference sequence). Method: immunoSEQ multiplex PCR; TCRdb's copy keeps in-frame clones and lacks some. This table holds 170,000 or so clones, approximately 83% found once. The rearrangement uses TRBV5-5 and TRBJ1-1, with 7 bases aligning to TRBD1. Sequencing used PBMCs. The sequence was obtained from a young woman in good health and CMV-seropositive. The CDR3 protein is CASSPQGYTEAFF. The DNA of the CDR3 is TGTGCCAGCAGCCCACAGGGGTACACTGAAGCTTTCTTT.